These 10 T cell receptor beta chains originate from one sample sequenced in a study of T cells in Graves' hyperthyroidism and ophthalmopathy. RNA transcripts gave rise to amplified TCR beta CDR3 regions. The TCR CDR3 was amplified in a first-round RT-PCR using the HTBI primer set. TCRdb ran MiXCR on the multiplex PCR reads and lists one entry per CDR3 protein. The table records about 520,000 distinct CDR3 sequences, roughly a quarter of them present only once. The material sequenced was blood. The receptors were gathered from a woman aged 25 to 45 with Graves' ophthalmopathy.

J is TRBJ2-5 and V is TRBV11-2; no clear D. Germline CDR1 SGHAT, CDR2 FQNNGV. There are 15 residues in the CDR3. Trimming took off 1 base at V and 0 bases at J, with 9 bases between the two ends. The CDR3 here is CASSLGPQYQETQYF. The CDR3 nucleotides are TGTGCCAGCAGCTTAGGCCCCCAGTACCAAGAGACCCAGTACTTC.

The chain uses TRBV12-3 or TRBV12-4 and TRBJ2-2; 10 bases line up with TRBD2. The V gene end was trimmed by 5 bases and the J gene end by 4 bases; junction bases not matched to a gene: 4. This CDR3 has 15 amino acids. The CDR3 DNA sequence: TGTGCCAGCAGTATAATAGCGGGAGGCACCGGGGAGCTGTTTTTT. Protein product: CASSIIAGGTGELFF.

DNA of the CDR3: TGTGCCAGCAGTTCCAGGGGGCTTAGCACTGAAGCTTTCTTT. It specifies CASSSRGLSTEAFF. The rearrangement joins TRBV27 to TRBJ1-1; 8 bases align to TRBD1. The CDR3 covers 14 residues. Germline CDR1 is MNHEY and CDR2 is SMNVEV (reference sequence). Trimming removed 4 bases from V and 4 bases from J; junction bases left unmatched: 5.

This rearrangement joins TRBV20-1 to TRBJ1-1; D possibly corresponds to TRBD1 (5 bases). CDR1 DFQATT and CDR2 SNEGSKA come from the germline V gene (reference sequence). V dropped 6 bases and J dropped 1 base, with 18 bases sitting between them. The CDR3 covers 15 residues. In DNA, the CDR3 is TGCAGTGCCGGAGCCCGGCCCGGGGGGAACACTGAAGCTTTCTTT. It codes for CSAGARPGGNTEAFF.

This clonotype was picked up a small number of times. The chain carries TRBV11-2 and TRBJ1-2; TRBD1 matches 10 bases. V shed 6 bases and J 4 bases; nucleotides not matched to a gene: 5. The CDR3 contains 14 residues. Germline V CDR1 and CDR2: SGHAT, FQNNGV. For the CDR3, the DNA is TGTGCCAGCAGAGACAGGGGGCGCTTCTATGGCTACACCTTC. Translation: CASRDRGRFYGYTF.

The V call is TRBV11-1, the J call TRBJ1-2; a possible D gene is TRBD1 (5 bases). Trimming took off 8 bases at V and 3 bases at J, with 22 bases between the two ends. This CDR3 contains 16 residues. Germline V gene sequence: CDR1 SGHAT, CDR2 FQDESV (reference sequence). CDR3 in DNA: TGTGCCAGCGCTTTCTCCCCTAGCCAACAGGACTATGGCTACACCTTC. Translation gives CASAFSPSQQDYGYTF.

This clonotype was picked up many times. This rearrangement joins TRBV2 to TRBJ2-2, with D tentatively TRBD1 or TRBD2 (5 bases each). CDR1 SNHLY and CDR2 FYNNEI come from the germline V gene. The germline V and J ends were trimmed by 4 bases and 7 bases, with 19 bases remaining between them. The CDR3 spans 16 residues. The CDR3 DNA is TGTGCCAGCAGTGGGGACCGCGGCCTCGATAACGGGGAGCTGTTTTTT. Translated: CASSGDRGLDNGELFF.

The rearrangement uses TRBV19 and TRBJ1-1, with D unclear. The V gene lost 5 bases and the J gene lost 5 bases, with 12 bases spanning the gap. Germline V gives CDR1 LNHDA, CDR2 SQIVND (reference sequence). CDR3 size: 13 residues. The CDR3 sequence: CASSPPLGTEAFF. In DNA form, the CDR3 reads TGTGCCAGTAGTCCACCCCTGGGTACTGAAGCTTTCTTT.

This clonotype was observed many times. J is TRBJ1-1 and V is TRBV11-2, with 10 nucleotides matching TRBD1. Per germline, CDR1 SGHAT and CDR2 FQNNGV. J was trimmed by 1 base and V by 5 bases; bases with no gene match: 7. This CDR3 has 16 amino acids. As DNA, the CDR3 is TGTGCCAGCAGCCCCGGGACAGGGGCGGAGAACACTGAAGCTTTCTTT. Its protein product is CASSPGTGAENTEAFF.

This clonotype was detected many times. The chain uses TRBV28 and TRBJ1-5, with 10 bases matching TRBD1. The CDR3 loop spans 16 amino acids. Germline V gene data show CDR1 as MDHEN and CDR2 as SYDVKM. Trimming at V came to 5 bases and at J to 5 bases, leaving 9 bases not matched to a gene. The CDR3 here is CASSRQPGQGYQPQHF. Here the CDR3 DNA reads TGTGCCAGCAGTCGACAGCCGGGACAGGGGTATCAGCCCCAGCATTTT. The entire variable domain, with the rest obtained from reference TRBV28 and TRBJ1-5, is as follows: DVKVTQSSRYLVKRTGEKVFLECVQDMDHENMFWYRQDPGLGLRLIYFSYDVKMKEKGDIPEGYSVSREKKERFSLILESASTNQTSMYLCASSRQPGQGYQPQHFGDGTRLSIL.